This T cell receptor beta chain was observed in a study of long-term antiretroviral therapy in people with HIV. Study results and limitations: When set beside controls, HIV repertoires had CDR3 length ranges that were narrower. Once patients were on ART, diversity went higher but still fell short of transplant donor controls. Before ART, certain clones expanded, and these dominated the repertoire at all time points.

A word on this clone: Its antigen is not identified.

This CDR3 contains 14 residues. The V gene lost 1 base and the J gene lost 1 base, with 6 bases spanning the gap. The V gene's germline CDR1 is MNHNS and CDR2 SASEGT. Samples were assayed with immunoSEQ v3.0 at survey level. Generated by immunoSEQ multiplex PCR, the TCRdb table keeps only in-frame clones and is missing some. The sample carries 15,000 to 20,000 clones, 84% recorded once. Treatment for every participant with HIV took place in the United States. This clonotype was sampled from a man aged 18 to 29 with HIV. The gene calls are TRBV6-1 and TRBJ2-3; D gene unclear. The sample was unsorted PBMCs, taken 0.9 years after starting antiretroviral therapy. This chain's CDR3 is CASSEGPGTDTQYF. In nucleotides, the CDR3 is TGTGCCAGCAGTGAAGGCCCAGGCACAGATACGCAGTATTTT.